This is a list of T cell receptor beta chains from one sample in a study of PD-1 blockade in classical Hodgkin lymphoma. TCRdb keeps only in-frame clones here, not all; method: immunoSEQ multiplex PCR. Altogether under 95,000 clones are present, about nine tenths being singletons, with the ten largest covering approximately 2.4%. The sample was peripheral blood mononuclear cells (PBMCs), taken before the second cycle of nivolumab. Receptors originate from a human donor with classical Hodgkin lymphoma. The CDR3 runs from the conserved cysteine through the conserved F or W. The order of the fields is V gene, CDR3 protein.

V gene: TRBV19
CDR3 protein: CASMGFGEKLFF

V gene: TRBV9
CDR3 protein: CASSAAGTGLEKLFF

V gene: TRBV30
CDR3 protein: CAWSGTVATNEKLFF

V gene: TRBV7-9
CDR3 protein: CASSADTSSLYEQYF

V gene: TRBV7-9
CDR3 protein: CASSPTSGRSEQFF

V gene: TRBV7-2
CDR3 protein: CASSLDRAPIF

V gene: TRBV20-1
CDR3 protein: CSARDLDEQYF

V gene: TRBV15
CDR3 protein: CATSRDLIADSYEQYF

V gene: TRBV4-1
CDR3 protein: CASSQPFPHLGRDGTNEKLFF

V gene: TRBV5-1
CDR3 protein: CASSLDGRSGRETQYF

V gene: TRBV5-1
CDR3 protein: CASSRDRGGQTGEKLFF

V gene: TRBV2
CDR3 protein: CASSEGFPPKEQYF

V gene: TRBV28
CDR3 protein: CASSLAGVYEKLFF

V gene: TRBV27
CDR3 protein: CASSSGVRRGNEQFF

V gene: TRBV13
CDR3 protein: CASRIGLALAYNEQFF

V gene: TRBV5-4
CDR3 protein: CASSRGASGTSYEQYF

V gene: TRBV9
CDR3 protein: CASSVVDLGTQYF

V gene: TRBV27
CDR3 protein: CASSLGQAGSSYNEQFF

V gene: TRBV10-1
CDR3 protein: CASSEELGPYEQYF

V gene: TRBV7-9
CDR3 protein: CASSLRELFF

V gene: TRBV6-1
CDR3 protein: CASSEALRGTQYF

V gene: TRBV19
CDR3 protein: CASRKTGFSNEQFF

V gene: TRBV6-1
CDR3 protein: CASRLVLPGLEGYTF

V gene: TRBV30
CDR3 protein: CAWSDVGGATSGLSYNEQFF

V gene: TRBV23-1
CDR3 protein: CASSQPPSGKTDTQYF

V gene: TRBV5-1
CDR3 protein: CASSLITSGNDEQFF

V gene: TRBV30
CDR3 protein: CAWSHLSGTGYTF

V gene: TRBV2
CDR3 protein: CASRFHYEQYF

V gene: TRBV5-1
CDR3 protein: CASSLYTGRKAFF

V gene: TRBV5-1
CDR3 protein: CASSWGTGPEAFF

V gene: TRBV28
CDR3 protein: CASSFPGGGETQYF

V gene: TRBV14
CDR3 protein: CASSQGPIRVNGYTF

V gene: TRBV10-3
CDR3 protein: CATGDHPNEKLFF

V gene: TRBV27
CDR3 protein: CASSLSIRRLGGYEQYF

V gene: TRBV18
CDR3 protein: CASSGQRKETQYF

V gene: TRBV11-2
CDR3 protein: CASSHPTSGSGEQYF

V gene: TRBV18
CDR3 protein: CASSPLRDPGGNTEAFF

V gene: TRBV9
CDR3 protein: CASSVGFSYEQYF

V gene: TRBV28
CDR3 protein: CASFGLAGPYPIYEQYF

V gene: TRBV27
CDR3 protein: CASSPIRIQGLWETQYF

V gene: TRBV11-1
CDR3 protein: CASSFGPGLLSYEQYF

V gene: TRBV7-8
CDR3 protein: CASSFGTYATNEKLFF

V gene: TRBV5-1
CDR3 protein: CASSLVLSGSSYEQYF

V gene: TRBV7-9
CDR3 protein: CASSLPGYGYTF

V gene: TRBV6-6
CDR3 protein: CASSKSRVEKNTEAFF

V gene: TRBV6-6
CDR3 protein: CASTGLAESSYEQYF

V gene: TRBV29-1
CDR3 protein: CSVVTGAGNTGELFF

V gene: TRBV29-1
CDR3 protein: CSALGQGNTEAFF

V gene: TRBV18
CDR3 protein: CASSQGSSYNEQFF

V gene: TRBV28
CDR3 protein: CAIGGLAGSSSYNEQFF

V gene: TRBV28
CDR3 protein: CASSSQAYGYTF

V gene: TRBV30
CDR3 protein: CAWSVQREQYF

V gene: TRBV7-2
CDR3 protein: CASSPINYGYTF